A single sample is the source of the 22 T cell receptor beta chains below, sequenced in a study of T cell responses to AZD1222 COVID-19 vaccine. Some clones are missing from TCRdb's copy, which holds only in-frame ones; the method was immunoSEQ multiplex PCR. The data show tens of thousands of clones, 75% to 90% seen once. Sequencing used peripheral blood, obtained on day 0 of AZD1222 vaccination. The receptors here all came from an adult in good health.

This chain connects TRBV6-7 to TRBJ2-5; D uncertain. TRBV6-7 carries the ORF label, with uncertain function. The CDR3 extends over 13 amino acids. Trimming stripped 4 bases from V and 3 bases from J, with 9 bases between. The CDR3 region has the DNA TGTGCCAGCAGTTCATTCCCAGAAGAGACCCAGTACTTC. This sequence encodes CASSSFPEETQYF.

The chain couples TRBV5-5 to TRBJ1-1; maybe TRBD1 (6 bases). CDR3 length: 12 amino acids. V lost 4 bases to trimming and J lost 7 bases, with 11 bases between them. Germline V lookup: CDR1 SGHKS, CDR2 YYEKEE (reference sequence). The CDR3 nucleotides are TGTGCCAGCAGCCACAGGGCAAATGAAGCTTTCTTT. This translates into CASSHRANEAFF.

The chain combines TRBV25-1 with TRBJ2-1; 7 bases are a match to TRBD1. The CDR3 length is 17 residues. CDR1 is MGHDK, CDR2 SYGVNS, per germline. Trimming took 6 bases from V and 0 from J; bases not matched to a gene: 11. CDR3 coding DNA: TGTGCCAGCAGCCCTCCAACAGGGGCGGCCTCCTACAATGAGCAGTTCTTC. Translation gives CASSPPTGAASYNEQFF.

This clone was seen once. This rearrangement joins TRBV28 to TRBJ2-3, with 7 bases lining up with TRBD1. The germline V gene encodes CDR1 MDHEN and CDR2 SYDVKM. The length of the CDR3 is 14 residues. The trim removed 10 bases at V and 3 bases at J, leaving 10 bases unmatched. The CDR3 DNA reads TGTGCCACGTGGCGACAGGGTTCGACAGATACGCAGTATTTT. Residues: CATWRQGSTDTQYF. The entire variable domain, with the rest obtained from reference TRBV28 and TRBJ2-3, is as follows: DVKVTQSSRYLVKRTGEKVFLECVQDMDHENMFWYRQDPGLGLRLIYFSYDVKMKEKGDIPEGYSVSREKKERFSLILESASTNQTSMYLCATWRQGSTDTQYFGPGTRLTVL.

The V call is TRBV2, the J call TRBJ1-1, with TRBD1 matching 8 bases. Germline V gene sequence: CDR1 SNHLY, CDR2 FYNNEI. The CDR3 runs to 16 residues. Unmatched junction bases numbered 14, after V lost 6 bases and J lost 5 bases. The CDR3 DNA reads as TGTGCCAGCAGGTCGGCAGGGGGCCGCGAAAGGACTGAAGCTTTCTTT. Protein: CASRSAGGRERTEAFF.

The CDR3 reads CASSVAVREETQYF. The CDR3, as DNA: TGTGCCAGCAGCGTAGCTGTTAGGGAAGAGACCCAGTACTTC. J is TRBJ2-5 and V is TRBV9; no reliable D call. Germline loops: CDR1 SGDLS, CDR2 YYNGEE. This CDR3 spans 14 amino acids. Trimming removed 0 bases from V and 3 bases from J, with 9 bases in between.

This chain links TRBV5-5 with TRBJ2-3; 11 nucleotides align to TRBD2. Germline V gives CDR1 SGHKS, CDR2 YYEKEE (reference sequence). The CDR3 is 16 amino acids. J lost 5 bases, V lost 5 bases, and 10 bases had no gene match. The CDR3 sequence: CASSSRTSGLVDTQYF. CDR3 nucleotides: TGTGCCAGCAGTTCCAGGACTAGCGGGCTTGTAGATACGCAGTATTTT.

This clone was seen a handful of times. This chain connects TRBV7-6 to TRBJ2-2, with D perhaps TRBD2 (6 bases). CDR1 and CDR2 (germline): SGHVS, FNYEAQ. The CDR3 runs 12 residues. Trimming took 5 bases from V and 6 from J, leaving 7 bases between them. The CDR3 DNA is TGTGCCAGCAGCCCGGGGGCCGGGGAGCTGTTTTTT. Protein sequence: CASSPGAGELFF. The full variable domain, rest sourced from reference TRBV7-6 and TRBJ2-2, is GAGVSQSPRYKVTKRGQDVALRCDPISGHVSLYWYRQALGQGPEFLTYFNYEAQQDKSGLPNDRFSAERPEGSISTLTIQRTEQRDSAMYRCASSPGAGELFFGEGSRLTVL.

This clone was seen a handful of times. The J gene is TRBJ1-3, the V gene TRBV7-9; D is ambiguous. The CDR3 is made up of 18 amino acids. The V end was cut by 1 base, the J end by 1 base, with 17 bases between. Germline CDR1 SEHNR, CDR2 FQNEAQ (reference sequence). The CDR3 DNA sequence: TGTGCCAGCAGCTTAGGGTTTACGGTCGGGGTTTCTGGAAACACCATATATTTT. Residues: CASSLGFTVGVSGNTIYF.

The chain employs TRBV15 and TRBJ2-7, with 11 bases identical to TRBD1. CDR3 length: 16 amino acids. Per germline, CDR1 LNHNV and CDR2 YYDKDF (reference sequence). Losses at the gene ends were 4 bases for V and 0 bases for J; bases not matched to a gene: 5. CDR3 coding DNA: TGTGCCACCAGCACCTGGGACAGGGGGATCTCCTACGAGCAGTACTTC. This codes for CATSTWDRGISYEQYF.

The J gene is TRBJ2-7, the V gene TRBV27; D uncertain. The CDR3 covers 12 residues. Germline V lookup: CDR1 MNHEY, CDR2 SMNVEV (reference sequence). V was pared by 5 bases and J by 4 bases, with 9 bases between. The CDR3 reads CASSRMGYEQYF. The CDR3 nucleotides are TGTGCCAGCAGTCGAATGGGTTACGAGCAGTACTTC.

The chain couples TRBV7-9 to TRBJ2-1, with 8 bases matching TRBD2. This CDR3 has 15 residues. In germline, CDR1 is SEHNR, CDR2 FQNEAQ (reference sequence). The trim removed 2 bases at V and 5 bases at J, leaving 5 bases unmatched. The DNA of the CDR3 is TGTGCCAGCAGCTTAAGACGGGAGGGCCACAATGAGCAGTTCTTC. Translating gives CASSLRREGHNEQFF.

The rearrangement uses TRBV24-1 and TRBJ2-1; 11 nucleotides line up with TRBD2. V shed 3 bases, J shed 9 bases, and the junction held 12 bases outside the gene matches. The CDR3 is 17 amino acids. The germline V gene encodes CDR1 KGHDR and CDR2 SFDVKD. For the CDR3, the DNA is TGTGCCACCAGTGATACTAGCGGGAGAGCGGCAATCGGTGAGCAGTTCTTC. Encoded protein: CATSDTSGRAAIGEQFF.

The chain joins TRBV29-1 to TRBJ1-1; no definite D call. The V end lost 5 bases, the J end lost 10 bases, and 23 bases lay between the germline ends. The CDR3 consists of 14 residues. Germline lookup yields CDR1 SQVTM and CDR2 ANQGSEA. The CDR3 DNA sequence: TGCAGCGTTCTACCGGCCGGGCCTAACGCTCCAGCTTTCTTT. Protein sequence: CSVLPAGPNAPAFF.

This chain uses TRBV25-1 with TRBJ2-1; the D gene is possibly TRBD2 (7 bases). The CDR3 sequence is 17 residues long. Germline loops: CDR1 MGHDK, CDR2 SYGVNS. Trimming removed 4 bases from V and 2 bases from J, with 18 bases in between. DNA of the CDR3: TGTGCCAGCAGTGGGGGGGCGGAGCGGGAAACCTACAATGAGCAGTTCTTC. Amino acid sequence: CASSGGAERETYNEQFF. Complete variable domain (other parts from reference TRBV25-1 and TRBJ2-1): EADIYQTPRYLVIGTGKKITLECSQTMGHDKMYWYQQDPGMELHLIHYSYGVNSTEKGDLSSESTVSRIRTEHFPLTLESARPSHTSQYLCASSGGAERETYNEQFFGPGTRLTVL.

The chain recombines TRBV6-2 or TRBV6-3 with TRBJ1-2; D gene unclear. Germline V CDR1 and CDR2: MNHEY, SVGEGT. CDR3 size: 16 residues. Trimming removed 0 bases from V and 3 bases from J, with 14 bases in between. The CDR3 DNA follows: TGTGCCAGCAGTTACTCGACCCCGAGATCGGACTATGGCTACACCTTC. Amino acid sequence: CASSYSTPRSDYGYTF.

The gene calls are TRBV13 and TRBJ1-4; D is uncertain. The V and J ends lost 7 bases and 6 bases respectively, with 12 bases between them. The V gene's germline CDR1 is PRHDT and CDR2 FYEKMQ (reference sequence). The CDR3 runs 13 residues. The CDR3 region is CASTSTVYEKLFF. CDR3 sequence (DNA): TGTGCCAGCACCTCCACGGTTTATGAAAAACTGTTTTTT.

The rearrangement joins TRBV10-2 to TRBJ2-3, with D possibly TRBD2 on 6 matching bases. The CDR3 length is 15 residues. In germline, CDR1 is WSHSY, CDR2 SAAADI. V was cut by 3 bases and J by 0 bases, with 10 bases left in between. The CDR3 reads CASSDGGGSTDTQYF. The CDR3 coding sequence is TGCGCCAGCAGTGACGGGGGAGGTAGCACAGATACGCAGTATTTT.

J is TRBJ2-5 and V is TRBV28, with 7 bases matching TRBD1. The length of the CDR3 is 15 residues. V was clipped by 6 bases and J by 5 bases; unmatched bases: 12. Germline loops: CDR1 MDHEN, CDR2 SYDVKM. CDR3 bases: TGTGCCAGCAGCTATATGGGGGCCAGGGGGGAGACCCAGTACTTC. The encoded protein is CASSYMGARGETQYF.

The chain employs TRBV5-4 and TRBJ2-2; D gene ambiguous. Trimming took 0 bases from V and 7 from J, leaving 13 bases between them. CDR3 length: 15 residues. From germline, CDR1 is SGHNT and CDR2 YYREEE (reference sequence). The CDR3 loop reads CASSLETIRSGELFF. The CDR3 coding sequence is TGTGCCAGCAGCTTGGAGACCATTCGGAGCGGGGAGCTGTTTTTT.

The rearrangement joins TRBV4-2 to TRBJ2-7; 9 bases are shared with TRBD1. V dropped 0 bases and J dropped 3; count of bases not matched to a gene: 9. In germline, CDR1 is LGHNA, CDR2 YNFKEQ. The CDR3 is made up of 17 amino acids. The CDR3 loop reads CASSQDLRTGENYEQYF. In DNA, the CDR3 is TGTGCCAGCAGCCAAGATCTGAGGACAGGGGAAAACTACGAGCAGTACTTC.

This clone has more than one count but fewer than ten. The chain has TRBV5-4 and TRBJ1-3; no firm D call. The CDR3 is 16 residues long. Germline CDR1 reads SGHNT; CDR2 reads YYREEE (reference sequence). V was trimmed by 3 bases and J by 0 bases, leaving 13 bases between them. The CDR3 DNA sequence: TGTGCCAGCAGCTCCTACTTCAACCGCTCTGGAAACACCATATATTTT. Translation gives CASSSYFNRSGNTIYF.